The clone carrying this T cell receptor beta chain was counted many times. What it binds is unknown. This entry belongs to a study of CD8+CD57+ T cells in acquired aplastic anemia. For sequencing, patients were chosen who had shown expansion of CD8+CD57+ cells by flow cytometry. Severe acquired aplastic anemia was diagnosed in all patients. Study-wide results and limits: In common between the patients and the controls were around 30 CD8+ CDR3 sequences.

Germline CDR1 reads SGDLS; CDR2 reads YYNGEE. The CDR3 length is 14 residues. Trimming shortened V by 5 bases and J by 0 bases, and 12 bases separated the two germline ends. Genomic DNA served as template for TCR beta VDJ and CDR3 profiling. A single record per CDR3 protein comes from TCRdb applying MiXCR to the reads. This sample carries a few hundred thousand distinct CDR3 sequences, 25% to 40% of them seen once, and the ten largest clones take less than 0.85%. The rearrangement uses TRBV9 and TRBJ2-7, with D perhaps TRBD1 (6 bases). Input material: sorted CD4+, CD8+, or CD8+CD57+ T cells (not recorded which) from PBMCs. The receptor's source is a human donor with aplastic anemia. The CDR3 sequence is CASSMDSVSYEQYF. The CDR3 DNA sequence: TGTGCCAGCAGTATGGACAGTGTCTCCTACGAGCAGTACTTC.